This TCR beta chain came from a study of T cell responses to AZD1222 COVID-19 vaccine. This CDR3 has 13 residues. From germline, CDR1 is LNHDA and CDR2 SQIVND (reference sequence). V lost 5 bases to trimming and J lost 4 bases, with 11 bases between them. This clone was seen once. Clones were read by immunoSEQ multiplex PCR, and TCRdb kept only the in-frame ones, dropping some. Of some 140,000 clones listed, about 92% are singletons. Sequencing was performed on peripheral blood, taken on day 0 of AZD1222 vaccination. The source is an adult in good health. The V and J genes are TRBV19 and TRBJ1-1; D is unclear. The CDR3 here is CASSWQAGTEAFF. In nucleotides, the CDR3 is TGTGCCAGTAGTTGGCAGGCGGGCACTGAAGCTTTCTTT. The entire variable domain, with the rest obtained from reference TRBV19 and TRBJ1-1, is as follows: DGGITQSPKYLFRKEGQNVTLSCEQNLNHDAMYWYRQDPGQGLRLIYYSQIVNDFQKGDIAEGYSVSREKKESFPLTVTSAQKNPTAFYLCASSWQAGTEAFFGQGTRLTVV.